This T cell receptor beta chain was identified during a study of T cell repertoires in cytomegalovirus infection. TCRdb re-called the reads with MiXCR, one entry per CDR3 protein. The sample lists a few hundred thousand distinct CDR3 sequences, over 15% occurring once. The study, taken as a whole, reports: It was HLA-C-restricted CMV-specific TCR beta clonotypes that dominated the response ex vivo.

The CDR3 loop spans 15 amino acids. Germline loops: CDR1 MNHNS, CDR2 SASEGT. The V end was cut by 2 bases, the J end by 1 base, with 6 bases between. The sample holds a few counts of this clonotype. The antigen remains undetermined. Sequences were obtained from CD8+ T cells from PBMCs. The chain has TRBV6-1 and TRBJ2-6; D is perhaps TRBD1 or TRBD2 (5 bases each). This TCR came from a human donor in good health (CMV status not recorded). Some clones in this sample may be carry-over from other donors' samples. DNA of the CDR3: TGTGCCAGCAGTGAATGGGGGTCTGGGGCCAACGTCCTGACTTTC. As protein: CASSEWGSGANVLTF.